The sequence of this TCR beta chain was determined in a study of blood T cell repertoires in COVID-19. Whole-study context: COVID-19 samples collected from the United States, Italy and Spain covered acute and convalescent phases. Sources were T cells, B-cell-depleted T cells, or PBMCs; the material itself was cDNA or gDNA.

As processed by the authors: The authors estimated nucleated cell counts from reference gene primer amplification. TCRdb keeps only in-frame clones here, not all; method: immunoSEQ multiplex PCR. The DNA was the basis for D and trimming; V, J and clone size are from that table. The sample has about 180,000 clones; roughly 86% are singletons. CDR1 and CDR2 from the germline V gene are MNHEY and SVGAGI. Trimming pared 4 bases from V and 1 base from J, leaving 7 bases between. CDR3 length: 13 residues. The V and J genes are TRBV6-5 and TRBJ1-2; D may be TRBD1 (5 bases). The source material was peripheral blood. The TCR originated in a woman under 40 with active or convalescent COVID-19. DNA for the CDR3: TGTGCCAGCAGTTTAGACAGTAACTATGGCTACACCTTC. It encodes CASSLDSNYGYTF.